This T cell receptor beta chain was obtained from a study of blood T cell repertoires in COVID-19. Study details: The samples span acute and convalescent COVID-19 from the United States, Italy and Spain. Sample material is recorded as cDNA or gDNA derived from T cells, B-cell-depleted T cells, or PBMCs.

The CDR3 sequence is 13 residues long. The germline V gene encodes CDR1 MNHEY and CDR2 SMNVEV (reference sequence). V shed 5 bases, J shed 12 bases, and the junction held 10 bases outside the gene matches. In the original analysis: For nucleated cells, counts were estimated from reference gene primer amplification. The table came from immunoSEQ multiplex PCR; TCRdb's copy has only in-frame clones and leaves some out. Clone size and V and J calls were adopted from that table, with D and trimming inferred from the DNA. The repertoire holds about 91,000 clones, 75% to 85% seen once, with roughly a quarter in the top ten.

The clonotype originates from a man in his 70s with acute or convalescent COVID-19. Sequencing was done on a sample of peripheral blood. V gene TRBV27 combines with J gene TRBJ2-1; the match to TRBD1 covers 7 bases. The CDR3 region is CASSLDRSLGQFF. The CDR3 DNA is TGTGCCAGCAGTCTGGACAGGTCACTCGGGCAGTTCTTC.